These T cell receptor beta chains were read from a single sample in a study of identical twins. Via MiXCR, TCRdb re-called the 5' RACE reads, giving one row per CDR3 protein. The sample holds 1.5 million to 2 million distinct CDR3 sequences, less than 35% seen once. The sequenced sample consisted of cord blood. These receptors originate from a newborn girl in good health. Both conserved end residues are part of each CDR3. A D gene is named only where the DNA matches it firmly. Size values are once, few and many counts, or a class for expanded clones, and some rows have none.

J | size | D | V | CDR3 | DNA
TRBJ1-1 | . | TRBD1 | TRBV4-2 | CASSHLQGTEAFF | TGTGCCAGCAGCCATTTACAGGGGACTGAAGCTTTCTTT
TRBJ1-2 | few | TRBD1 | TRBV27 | CASSFRTGAGYTF | TGTGCCAGCAGTTTCCGGACAGGGGCTGGCTACACCTTC
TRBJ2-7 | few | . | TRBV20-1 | CSASDSPTYEQYF | TGCAGTGCTAGTGATTCTCCGACCTACGAGCAGTACTTC
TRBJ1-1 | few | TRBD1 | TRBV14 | CASSLFGTGIMDTEAFF | TGTGCCAGCAGTCTATTTGGGACAGGTATTATGGACACTGAAGCTTTCTTT
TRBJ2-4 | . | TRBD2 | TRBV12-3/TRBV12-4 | CASSLVGLAGGKDKNIQYF | TGTGCCAGCAGTTTAGTGGGACTAGCGGGGGGGAAGGACAAAAACATTCAGTACTTC
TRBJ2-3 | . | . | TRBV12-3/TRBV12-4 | CASSPDEDLSTDTQYF | TGTGCCAGCAGTCCGGACGAGGACCTTAGCACAGATACGCAGTATTTT
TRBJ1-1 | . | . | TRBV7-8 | CASSLDRRAGTEAFF | TGTGCCAGCAGCTTAGATCGAAGGGCGGGCACTGAAGCTTTCTTT
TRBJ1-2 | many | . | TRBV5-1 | CASSLGHRDYGYTF | TGCGCCAGCAGCTTGGGTCATCGGGACTATGGCTACACCTTC
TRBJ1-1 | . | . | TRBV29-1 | CSEVPPSGGFTEAFF | TGCAGCGAGGTTCCCCCTTCGGGGGGATTCACTGAAGCTTTCTTT
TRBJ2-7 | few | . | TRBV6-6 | CASSYGVGTGHEQYF | TGTGCCAGCAGTTACGGTGTGGGGACGGGACACGAGCAGTACTTC
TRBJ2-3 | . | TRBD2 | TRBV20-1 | CSARDWGDLAGGPDTQYF | TGCAGTGCTAGAGATTGGGGGGATCTAGCGGGAGGGCCAGATACGCAGTATTTT
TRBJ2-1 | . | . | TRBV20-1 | CSARDRLSAFYNEQFF | TGCAGTGCTAGAGATAGACTATCGGCTTTTTACAATGAGCAGTTCTTC
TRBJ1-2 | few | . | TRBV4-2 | CASSQMKGGYTF | TGTGCCAGCAGCCAAATGAAAGGAGGCTACACCTTC
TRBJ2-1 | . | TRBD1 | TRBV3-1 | CASSQDSWTGVDNEQFF | TGTGCCAGCAGCCAAGATTCTTGGACAGGGGTCGACAATGAGCAGTTCTTC
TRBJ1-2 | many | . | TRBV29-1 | CSVEDPQTFYGYTF | TGCAGCGTTGAAGACCCTCAGACATTCTATGGCTACACCTTC
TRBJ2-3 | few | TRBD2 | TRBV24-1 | CATSDFPLAGGETQYF | TGTGCCACCAGTGATTTCCCGCTAGCGGGAGGGGAAACGCAGTATTTT
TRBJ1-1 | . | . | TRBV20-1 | CSALQGWNTEAFF | TGCAGTGCTCTCCAGGGATGGAACACTGAAGCTTTCTTT
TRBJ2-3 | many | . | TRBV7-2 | CASSLARETDTQYF | TGTGCCAGCAGTTTAGCGCGGGAAACAGATACGCAGTATTTT
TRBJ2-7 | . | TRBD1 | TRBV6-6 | CASSYPHPGQGYNEQYF | TGTGCCAGCAGTTACCCCCACCCGGGACAGGGTTACAATGAGCAGTACTTC
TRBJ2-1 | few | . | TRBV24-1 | CATSEPGHGSYNEQFF | TGTGCCACCAGTGAGCCGGGACACGGTTCCTACAATGAGCAGTTCTTC
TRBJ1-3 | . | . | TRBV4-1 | CASSQDGTGYLGNTIYF | TGCGCCAGCAGCCAAGATGGAACAGGGTATCTTGGAAACACCATATATTTT
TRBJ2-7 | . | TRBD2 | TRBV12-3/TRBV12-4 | CASSFLAGVEQYF | TGTGCCAGCAGTTTCCTAGCGGGGGTCGAGCAGTACTTC